Each of the 18 T cell receptor beta chains below was sequenced from the same sample in a study of CD8 T cells in ankylosing spondylitis. TCRdb recomputed calls from the 5' RACE reads with MiXCR, one row per CDR3 protein. This table has 160,000 or so distinct CDR3 sequences, around 8.9% appearing once. Sequences were obtained from blood, either unsorted or a sorted T cell fraction (not recorded which). The receptor source for this set is a female donor with ankylosing spondylitis or in good health (not recorded which).

In this sample, this clonotype turned up a few times. This rearrangement joins TRBV20-1 to TRBJ1-2; 8 bases agree with TRBD1. The length of the CDR3 is 14 residues. J was trimmed by 4 bases and V by 5 bases; bases with no gene match: 9. Germline V gene data show CDR1 as DFQATT and CDR2 as SNEGSKA (reference sequence). The CDR3 DNA is TGCAGTGCTCCTGACAGGGGCCAGCCCTATGGCTACACCTTC. This encodes CSAPDRGQPYGYTF.

This clonotype was found many times. The rearrangement links TRBV30 to TRBJ2-1; the match to TRBD2 covers 8 bases. The V gene's germline CDR1 is GTSNPN and CDR2 SVGIG (reference sequence). The CDR3 loop spans 17 amino acids. Trimming at V came to 5 bases and at J to 5 bases, leaving 17 bases not matched to a gene. The CDR3: CAWRPGTRRVVNNEQFF. The CDR3 nucleotides read TGTGCCTGGCGTCCCGGGACTAGAAGGGTAGTTAACAATGAGCAGTTCTTC.

This clonotype was recorded at least ten times. This chain links TRBV7-9 with TRBJ1-4, with D perhaps matching TRBD1 (5 bases). Trimming removed 1 base at V and 0 bases at J, with 9 bases between. The CDR3 length is 16 residues. The germline CDR1 and CDR2 sequences are SEHNR and FQNEAQ (reference sequence). Written as DNA, the CDR3 is TGTGCCAGCAGCTTAGGCGACAGTGCAACTAATGAAAAACTGTTTTTT. Its protein product is CASSLGDSATNEKLFF. The full variable domain, with the rest looked up from reference TRBV7-9 and TRBJ1-4, is DTGVSQNPRHKITKRGQNVTFRCDPISEHNRLYWYRQTLGQGPEFLTYFQNEAQLEKSRLLSDRFSAERPKGSFSTLEIQRTEQGDSAMYLCASSLGDSATNEKLFFGSGTQLSVL.

This clonotype was counted ten times or more. V is TRBV9 and J is TRBJ2-3; a weak D match, TRBD2 (5 bases). Germline V CDR1 and CDR2: SGDLS, YYNGEE. This CDR3 contains 13 residues. V was pared by 4 bases and J by 4 bases, with 10 bases between. The CDR3 loop is CASSQDFSDTQYF. As DNA, the CDR3 is TGTGCCAGCAGCCAGGACTTCTCAGATACGCAGTATTTT.

The chain links TRBV24-1 to TRBJ2-5, with D possibly matching TRBD1 (5 bases). CDR1 KGHDR and CDR2 SFDVKD come from the germline V gene. V was pared by 0 bases and J by 5 bases, with 9 bases between. The CDR3 contains 14 residues. The CDR3 protein is CATSDLWGDETQYF. CDR3 coding DNA: TGTGCCACCAGTGATTTGTGGGGCGATGAGACCCAGTACTTC.

This rearrangement joins TRBV4-3 to TRBJ2-4; D is possibly TRBD2 (6 bases). CDR1 is LGHNA, CDR2 YSLEER, per germline. With 3 bases removed from V and 4 bases from J, the gap between germline ends came to 13 bases. The CDR3 loop spans 15 amino acids. DNA of the CDR3: TGCGCCAGCAGCCAGGTTAGGACTACGAAAAACATTCAGTACTTC. It codes for CASSQVRTTKNIQYF.

This clonotype was found a few times. The V gene is TRBV9, the J gene TRBJ2-6; maybe TRBD1 (6 bases). Trimming took off 2 bases at V and 1 base at J, with 22 bases between the two ends. The CDR3 loop spans 20 amino acids. Germline-derived CDR1 and CDR2 are SGDLS and YYNGEE. The CDR3 spells CASSVGGPGQSGSGANVLTF. CDR3 in DNA: TGTGCCAGCAGCGTGGGCGGACCGGGACAATCCGGATCTGGGGCCAACGTCCTGACTTTC.

The chain carries TRBV27 and TRBJ1-1; no definite D call. The length of the CDR3 is 16 residues. CDR1 is MNHEY and CDR2 is SMNVEV in the germline V gene (reference sequence). Trimming pared 4 bases from V and 0 bases from J, leaving 15 bases between. As DNA, the CDR3 is TGTGCCAGCAGTTCTTCTTACCGGGGATTGAACACTGAAGCTTTCTTT. Protein: CASSSSYRGLNTEAFF.

In this sample, this clonotype turned up many times. The chain joins TRBV12-3 or TRBV12-4 to TRBJ2-1; a possible D gene is TRBD1 (5 bases). V lost 1 base to trimming and J lost 6 bases, with 16 bases between them. CDR3 length equals 16 residues. CDR3: CASSLGGVLPRNEQFF. In DNA form, the CDR3 reads TGTGCCAGCAGTTTAGGGGGCGTACTCCCGCGCAATGAGCAGTTCTTC.

The V call is TRBV6-5, the J call TRBJ2-2, with D possibly TRBD1 on 6 matching bases. The CDR3 covers 17 residues. Germline V gives CDR1 MNHEY, CDR2 SVGAGI. With 0 bases removed from V and 2 bases from J, the gap between germline ends came to 13 bases. The CDR3 bases are TGTGCCAGCAGTTACTCTCAGGACAGCTCTAACACCGGGGAGCTGTTTTTT. Its translation: CASSYSQDSSNTGELFF.

This clonotype was seen a few times. This chain connects TRBV10-2 to TRBJ2-3; TRBD1 or TRBD2 may be the D gene (5 bases each). CDR1 is WSHSY and CDR2 is SAAADI in the germline V gene. Trimming took off 6 bases at V and 6 bases at J, with 19 bases between the two ends. The CDR3 sequence is 15 residues long. The CDR3 loop reads CASSPTGLRGDTQYF. CDR3 nucleotides: TGCGCCAGCAGCCCTACGGGGCTCAGAGGGGATACGCAGTATTTT.

The chain recombines TRBV4-1 with TRBJ2-7, with 12 bases fitting TRBD2. Germline loops: CDR1 MGHRA, CDR2 YSYEKL. V trimming: 0 bases; J trimming: 4 bases; junction bases outside the gene matches: 4. The CDR3 totals 16 residues. The CDR3 protein is CASSQDSLAGGYEQYF. The DNA of the CDR3 is TGCGCCAGCAGCCAAGATAGCCTAGCGGGAGGGTACGAGCAGTACTTC.

V and J are TRBV5-5 and TRBJ2-7; TRBD2 matches at 11 bases. This CDR3 is built from 17 residues. Trimming removed 0 bases from V and 0 bases from J; junction bases left unmatched: 5. The germline V gene has CDR1 SGHKS and CDR2 YYEKEE (reference sequence). CDR3 protein: CASSLGLAGSLSYEQYF. CDR3 coding DNA: TGTGCCAGCAGCTTGGGACTAGCGGGATCCCTCTCCTACGAGCAGTACTTC.

This sequence joins TRBV19 and TRBJ1-1, with no clear D. CDR1 is LNHDA, CDR2 SQIVND, per germline (reference sequence). V lost 7 bases, J lost 3 bases, and 12 bases lay in between. This CDR3 comprises 13 residues. The CDR3 spells CASTYRSDTEAFF. CDR3 sequence (DNA): TGTGCCAGTACATACCGCAGTGACACTGAAGCTTTCTTT.

The chain uses TRBV27 and TRBJ2-1, with TRBD2 identical over 8 bases. This CDR3 spans 14 amino acids. Germline assignment: CDR1 MNHEY and CDR2 SMNVEV (reference sequence). Trimming cost V 4 bases and J 7 bases; bases outside gene matches: 6. The chain's CDR3 is CASSSHGGANEQFF. In nucleotides, the CDR3 is TGTGCCAGCAGTTCCCACGGGGGGGCAAATGAGCAGTTCTTC.

V and J are TRBV7-6 and TRBJ2-2; D may be TRBD1 or TRBD2 (6 bases each). Trimming left V 5 bases short and J 4 bases short, with 17 bases between. The CDR3 is made up of 16 amino acids. The germline V gene encodes CDR1 SGHVS and CDR2 FNYEAQ. The CDR3 DNA follows: TGTGCCAGCAGCCCTTGGGACAACGGGAGCACCGGGGAGCTGTTTTTT. This gives the protein CASSPWDNGSTGELFF.

This clonotype occurred a few times. The CDR3 DNA reads as TGTGCCAGTAGTGCCGCGGGAGGTGGAGACAATGAGCAGTTCTTC. Translated: CASSAAGGGDNEQFF. This sequence joins TRBV19 and TRBJ2-1, with 8 bases identical to TRBD2. The CDR3 length is 15 residues. Germline CDR1 reads LNHDA; CDR2 reads SQIVND (reference sequence). V shed 5 bases, J shed 5 bases, and the junction held 8 bases outside the gene matches.

This chain links TRBV7-9 with TRBJ2-7; the D gene is possibly TRBD2 (6 bases). Between the trimmed V and J ends, which lost 5 bases and 5 bases, there was a span of 16 bases. Germline V gene data show CDR1 as SEHNR and CDR2 as FQNEAQ (reference sequence). The CDR3 is 14 amino acids. This chain's CDR3 is CASSPGTRQDEQYF. As DNA, the CDR3 is TGTGCCAGCAGCCCAGGGACTCGCCAGGACGAGCAGTACTTC.